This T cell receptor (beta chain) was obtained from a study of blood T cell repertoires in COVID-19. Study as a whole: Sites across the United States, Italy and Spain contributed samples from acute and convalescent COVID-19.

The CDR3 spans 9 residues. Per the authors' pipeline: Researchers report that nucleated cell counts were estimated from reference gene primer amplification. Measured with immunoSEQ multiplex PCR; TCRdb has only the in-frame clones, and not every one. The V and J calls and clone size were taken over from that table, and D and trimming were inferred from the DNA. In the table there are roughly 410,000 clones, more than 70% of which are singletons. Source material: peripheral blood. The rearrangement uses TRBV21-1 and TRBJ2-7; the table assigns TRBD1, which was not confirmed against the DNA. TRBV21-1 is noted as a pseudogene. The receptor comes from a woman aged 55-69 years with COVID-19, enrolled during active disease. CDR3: CADKYEQYF. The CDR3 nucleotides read TGTGCAGACAAGTACGAGCAGTACTTC.